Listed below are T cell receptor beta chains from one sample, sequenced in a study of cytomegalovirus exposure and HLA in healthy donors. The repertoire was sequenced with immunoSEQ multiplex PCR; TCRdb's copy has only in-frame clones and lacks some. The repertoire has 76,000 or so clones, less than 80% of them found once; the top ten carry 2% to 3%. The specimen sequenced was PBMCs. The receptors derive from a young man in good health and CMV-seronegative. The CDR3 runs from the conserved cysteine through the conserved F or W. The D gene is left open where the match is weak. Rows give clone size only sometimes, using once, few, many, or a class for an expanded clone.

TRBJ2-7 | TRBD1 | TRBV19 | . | CASSRQLQGREQYF | TGTGCCAGTAGTAGACAATTACAGGGGCGGGAGCAGTACTTC
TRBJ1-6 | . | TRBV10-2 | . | CASRGQGGSPLHF | TGCGCCTCCAGGGGCCAGGGTGGCTCACCCCTCCACTTT
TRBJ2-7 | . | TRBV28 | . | CASSFRPSKGGQYF | TGTGCCAGCAGTTTTCGGCCGTCAAAAGGGGGACAATACTTC
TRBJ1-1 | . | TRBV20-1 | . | CSRLDRSEAFF | TGCAGCAGACTGGACAGATCTGAAGCTTTCTTT
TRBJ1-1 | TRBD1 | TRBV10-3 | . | CAISEPTQGAGTEAFF | TGTGCCATCAGTGAGCCCACACAGGGGGCTGGTACTGAAGCTTTCTTT
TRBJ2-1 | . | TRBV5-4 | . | CASSLFFRAAEQFF | TGTGCCAGCAGCTTGTTCTTCAGGGCGGCTGAGCAGTTCTTC
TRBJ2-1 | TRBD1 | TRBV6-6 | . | CASSYSTGQGYNEQFF | TGTGCCAGCAGTTACTCGACCGGACAGGGCTACAATGAGCAGTTCTTC
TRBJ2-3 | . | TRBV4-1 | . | CASSQDIPVTDTQYF | TGCGCCAGCAGCCAAGATATCCCGGTTACAGATACGCAGTATTTT
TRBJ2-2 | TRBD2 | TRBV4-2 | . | CASSQGSGEIGELFF | TGTGCCAGCAGCCAAGGAAGCGGGGAAATCGGGGAGCTGTTTTTT
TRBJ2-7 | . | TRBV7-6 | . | CASSLLEAEQYF | TGTGCCAGCAGCTTGCTTGAAGCCGAGCAGTACTTC
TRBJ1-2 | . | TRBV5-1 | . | CASSTGSWGYTF | TGCGCCAGCAGCACAGGATCGTGGGGCTACACCTTC
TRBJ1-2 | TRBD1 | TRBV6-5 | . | CASSYLGTGYHGYTF | TGTGCCAGCAGTTACCTAGGGACAGGGTATCATGGCTACACCTTC
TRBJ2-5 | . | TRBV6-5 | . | CASSGDIQETQYF | TGTGCCAGCAGTGGGGACATCCAAGAGACCCAGTACTTC
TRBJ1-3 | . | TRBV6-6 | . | CASSYGRRGSGNAIYF | TGTGCCAGCAGTTACGGAAGGAGGGGCTCTGGAAACGCCATATATTTT
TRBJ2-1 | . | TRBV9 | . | CASSGHTGNEQFF | TGTGCCAGCAGCGGCCACACAGGAAATGAGCAGTTCTTC
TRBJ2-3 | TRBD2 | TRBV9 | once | CASSGAGGTDTQYF | TGTGCCAGCAGCGGAGCGGGAGGCACAGATACGCAGTATTTT
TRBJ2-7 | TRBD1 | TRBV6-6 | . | CASSYSGDSYSEQYF | TGTGCCAGCAGTTACTCAGGGGACAGTTATTCCGAGCAGTACTTC
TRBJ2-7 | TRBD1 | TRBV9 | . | CASSPRSGGGPYEQYF | TGTGCCAGCAGCCCCCGTTCAGGGGGCGGGCCCTACGAGCAGTACTTC
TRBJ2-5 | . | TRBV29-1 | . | CSVESQGGHGETQYF | TGCAGCGTTGAATCCCAGGGGGGACACGGGGAGACCCAGTACTTC
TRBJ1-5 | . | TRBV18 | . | CASSQTGSNQPQHF | TGTGCCAGCTCACAGACAGGAAGCAATCAGCCCCAGCATTTT
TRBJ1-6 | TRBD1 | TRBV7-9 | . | CASSLGGDRVPPLHF | TGTGCCAGCAGCTTAGGAGGGGACAGGGTACCACCCCTCCACTTT
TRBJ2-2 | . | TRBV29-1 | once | CSVGQLSNTGELFF | TGCAGCGTTGGACAGCTTTCGAACACCGGGGAGCTGTTTTTT
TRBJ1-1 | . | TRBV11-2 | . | CASSFGAINTEAFF | TGTGCCAGCAGCTTTGGGGCCATAAACACTGAAGCTTTCTTT
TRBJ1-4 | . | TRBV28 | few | CASSPSRHEKLFF | TGTGCCAGCAGTCCGTCCAGGCATGAAAAACTGTTTTTT
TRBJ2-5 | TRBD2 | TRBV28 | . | CASALGTSGIQETQYF | TGTGCCAGCGCACTAGGGACTAGCGGGATCCAAGAGACCCAGTACTTC
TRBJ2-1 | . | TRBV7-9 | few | CASSPRGYSYNEQFF | TGTGCCAGCAGCCCTCGGGGTTACTCCTACAATGAGCAGTTCTTC
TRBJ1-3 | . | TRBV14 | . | CASSPQGGFNTIYF | TGTGCCAGCAGCCCCCAGGGAGGGTTCAACACCATATATTTT
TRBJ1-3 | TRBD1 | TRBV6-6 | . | CASSYRRTGKNTIYF | TGTGCCAGCAGTTACAGGCGGACAGGGAAGAACACCATATATTTT
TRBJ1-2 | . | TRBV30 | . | CAWSLPRRGGRGYTF | TGTGCCTGGAGTCTTCCAAGAAGGGGAGGACGAGGCTACACCTTC
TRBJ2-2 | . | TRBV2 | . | CASSPQTTNTGELFF | TGTGCCAGTTCTCCGCAGACTACAAACACCGGGGAGCTGTTTTTT
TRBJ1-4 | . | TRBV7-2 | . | CASSSAPATNEKLFF | TGTGCCAGCAGCTCCGCGCCCGCAACTAATGAAAAACTGTTTTTT
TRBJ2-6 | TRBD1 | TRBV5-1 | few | CASSDRAYSGANVLTF | TGCGCCAGCAGTGACAGGGCCTACTCTGGGGCCAACGTCCTGACTTTC
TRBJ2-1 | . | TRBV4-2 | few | CASSQDGSSYYNEQFF | TGTGCCAGCAGCCAAGACGGGAGTTCATATTACAATGAGCAGTTCTTC
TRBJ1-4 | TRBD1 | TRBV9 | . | CASSAKQGLNEKLFF | TGTGCCAGCAGCGCCAAACAGGGGTTGAATGAAAAACTGTTTTTT
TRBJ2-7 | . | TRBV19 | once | CASSIDFVQAYEQYF | TGTGCCAGTAGTATAGATTTCGTACAGGCCTACGAGCAGTACTTC
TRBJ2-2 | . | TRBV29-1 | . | CSVAASVLAGELFF | TGCAGCGTTGCTGCCAGTGTTCTGGCCGGGGAGCTGTTTTTT
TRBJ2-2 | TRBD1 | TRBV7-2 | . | CASSSTGKITGELFF | TGTGCCAGCAGCTCGACAGGGAAAATTACCGGGGAGCTGTTTTTT
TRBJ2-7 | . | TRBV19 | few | CASRRGWRSYEQYF | TGTGCCAGCCGGAGGGGTTGGAGGTCCTACGAGCAGTACTTC
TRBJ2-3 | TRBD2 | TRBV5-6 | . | CASSQGLAGVNTDTQYF | TGTGCCAGCAGCCAAGGACTAGCGGGGGTAAACACAGATACGCAGTATTTT
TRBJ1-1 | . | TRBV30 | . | CAWTATWNTEAFF | TGTGCCTGGACAGCGACCTGGAACACTGAAGCTTTCTTT
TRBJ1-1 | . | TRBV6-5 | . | CASSSTVGEAFF | TGTGCCAGCAGCTCTACTGTCGGTGAAGCTTTCTTT
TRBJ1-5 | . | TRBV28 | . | CASNRQVDQPQHF | TGTGCCAGCAACAGACAGGTGGATCAGCCCCAGCATTTT
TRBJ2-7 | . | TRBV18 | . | CASSPPAGNPYEQYF | TGTGCCAGCTCACCACCTGCGGGGAACCCCTACGAGCAGTACTTC
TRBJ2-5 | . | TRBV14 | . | CASSLRTHGETQYF | TGTGCCAGCAGCTTACGAACTCACGGAGAGACCCAGTACTTC
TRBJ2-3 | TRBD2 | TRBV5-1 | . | CASSRTSGPSTDTQYF | TGCGCCAGCAGCCGGACTAGCGGTCCTAGCACAGATACGCAGTATTTT
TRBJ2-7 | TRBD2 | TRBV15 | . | CATSSAGENEQYF | TGTGCCACCAGCTCCGCGGGAGAAAACGAGCAGTACTTC
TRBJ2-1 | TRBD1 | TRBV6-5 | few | CASSFFTHRGEQFF | TGTGCCAGCAGCTTCTTTACTCACAGGGGTGAGCAGTTCTTC
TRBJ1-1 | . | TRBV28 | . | CASSLETSVETEAFF | TGTGCCAGCAGTTTAGAAACTTCGGTGGAGACTGAAGCTTTCTTT
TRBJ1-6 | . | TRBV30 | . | CAWSVGMRRSHNSPLHF | TGTGCCTGGAGTGTAGGTATGCGTCGTAGCCATAATTCACCCCTCCACTTT
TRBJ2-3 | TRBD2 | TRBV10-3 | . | CAISDLSGTSGGSPQYF | TGTGCCATCAGTGACCTCTCCGGGACTAGCGGGGGTTCGCCGCAGTATTTT